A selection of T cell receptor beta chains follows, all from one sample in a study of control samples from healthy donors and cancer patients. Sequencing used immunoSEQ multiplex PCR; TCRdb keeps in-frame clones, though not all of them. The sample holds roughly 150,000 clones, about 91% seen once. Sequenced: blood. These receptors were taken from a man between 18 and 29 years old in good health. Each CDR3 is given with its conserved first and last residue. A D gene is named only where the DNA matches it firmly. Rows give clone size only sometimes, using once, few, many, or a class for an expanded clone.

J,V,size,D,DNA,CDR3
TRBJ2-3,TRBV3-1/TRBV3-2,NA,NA,TGTGCCAGCAGCCGGCCGGGCTTATCTAGCACAGATACGCAGTATTTT,CASSRPGLSSTDTQYF
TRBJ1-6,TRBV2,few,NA,TGTGCCAGCAGTTTGGACAGTCCCGCCGTGAGTAGAGCACCCCTCCACTTT,CASSLDSPAVSRAPLHF
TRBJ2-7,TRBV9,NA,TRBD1,TGTGCCAGCAGCGAACAGGGGGCGAGCTACGAGCAGTACTTC,CASSEQGASYEQYF
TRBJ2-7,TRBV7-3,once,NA,TGTGCCAGCAGCCCGGAACAGCGAACCGCCGACGAGCAGTACTTC,CASSPEQRTADEQYF
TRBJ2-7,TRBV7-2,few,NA,TGTGCCAGCCTGAAACAGGGAGACTACGAGCAGTACTTC,CASLKQGDYEQYF
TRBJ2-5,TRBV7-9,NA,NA,TGTGCCAGCAGCAAGGGACAAGGAATTTGGGAGACCCAGTACTTC,CASSKGQGIWETQYF
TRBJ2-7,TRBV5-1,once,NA,TGCGCCAGCAGCTTGGCTGGGGGCGCCGCCTACGAGCAGTACTTC,CASSLAGGAAYEQYF
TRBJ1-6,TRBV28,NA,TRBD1,TGTGCCAGCAGTTTCAGGGGGCGGTCACCCCTCCACTTT,CASSFRGRSPLHF
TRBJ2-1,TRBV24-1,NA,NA,TGTGCCACCAGTGATTCCGGGAACTACAATGAGCAGTTCTTC,CATSDSGNYNEQFF
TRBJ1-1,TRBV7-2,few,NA,TGTGCCAGCAGCTTAAGAGGGGTTGAAGCTTTCTTT,CASSLRGVEAFF
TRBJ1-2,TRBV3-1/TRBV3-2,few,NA,TGTGCCAGCAGCCAAGCCGCAACCTCTAACTATGGCTACACCTTC,CASSQAATSNYGYTF
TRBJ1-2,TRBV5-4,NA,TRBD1,TGTGCCAGCAGCTTGGAGCCCGACAGGGTCTATGGCTACACCTTC,CASSLEPDRVYGYTF
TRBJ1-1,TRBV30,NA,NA,TGTGCCTGGAGGCCGGGGGGGACCACTGAAGCTTTCTTT,CAWRPGGTTEAFF
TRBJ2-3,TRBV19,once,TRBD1,TGTGCCAGTAGTACAATCGGGACAGGGGGCGCAGATACGCAGTATTTT,CASSTIGTGGADTQYF
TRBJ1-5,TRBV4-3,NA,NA,TGCGCCAGCAGCCAGACCAGAGATCAGCCCCAGCATTTT,CASSQTRDQPQHF
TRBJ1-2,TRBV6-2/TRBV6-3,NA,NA,TGTGCCAGCAGTTACGGAGGGCCAGTTTACTATGGCTACACCTTC,CASSYGGPVYYGYTF
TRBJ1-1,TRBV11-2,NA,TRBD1,TGTGCCAGCAGCAGGGACAGGGGTATGAACACTGAAGCTTTCTTT,CASSRDRGMNTEAFF
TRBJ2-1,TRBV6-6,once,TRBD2,TGTGCCAGCAGTCCTCGAAGGGGAGGGGAGAACAATGAGCAGTTCTTC,CASSPRRGGENNEQFF
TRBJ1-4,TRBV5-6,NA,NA,TGTGCCAGCAGCTTAGCGGGGCTAAATGAAAAACTGTTTTTT,CASSLAGLNEKLFF
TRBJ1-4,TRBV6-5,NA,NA,TGTGCCAGCAGTTACGGTCCAGCGGGTAATGAAAAACTGTTTTTT,CASSYGPAGNEKLFF
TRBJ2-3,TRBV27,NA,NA,TGTGCCAGCAGTTTAACAGAAGCCCCCGATACGCAGTATTTT,CASSLTEAPDTQYF
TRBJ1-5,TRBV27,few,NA,TGTGCCACCCAGAGAGGGCACAATCAGCCCCAGCATTTT,CATQRGHNQPQHF
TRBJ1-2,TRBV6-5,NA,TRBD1,TGTGCCAGCAGTTACTTCGGGACAGGGGATGGCTACACCTTC,CASSYFGTGDGYTF
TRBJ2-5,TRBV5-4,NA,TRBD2,TGTGCCAGCAGCCCCACTAGCGGGGGGCCCCAAGAGACCCAGTACTTC,CASSPTSGGPQETQYF
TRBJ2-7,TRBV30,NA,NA,TGTGCCTGGGGCAGGGGACCCTCCGAGCAGTACTTC,CAWGRGPSEQYF
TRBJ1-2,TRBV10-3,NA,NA,TGTGCCATCAGAGACAAGTCCAACTATGGCTACACCTTC,CAIRDKSNYGYTF
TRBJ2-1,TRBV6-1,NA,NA,TGTGCCAGCAGTGAAGGAGAGGGGGTGCAGTTCTTC,CASSEGEGVQFF
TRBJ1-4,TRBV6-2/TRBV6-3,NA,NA,TGTGCCAGCAGTCCAGCACCCGCAACTAATGAAAAACTGTTTTTT,CASSPAPATNEKLFF
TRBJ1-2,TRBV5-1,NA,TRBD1,TGCGCCAGCAGCTCGGGGACAGTGGGCTATGGCTACACCTTC,CASSSGTVGYGYTF